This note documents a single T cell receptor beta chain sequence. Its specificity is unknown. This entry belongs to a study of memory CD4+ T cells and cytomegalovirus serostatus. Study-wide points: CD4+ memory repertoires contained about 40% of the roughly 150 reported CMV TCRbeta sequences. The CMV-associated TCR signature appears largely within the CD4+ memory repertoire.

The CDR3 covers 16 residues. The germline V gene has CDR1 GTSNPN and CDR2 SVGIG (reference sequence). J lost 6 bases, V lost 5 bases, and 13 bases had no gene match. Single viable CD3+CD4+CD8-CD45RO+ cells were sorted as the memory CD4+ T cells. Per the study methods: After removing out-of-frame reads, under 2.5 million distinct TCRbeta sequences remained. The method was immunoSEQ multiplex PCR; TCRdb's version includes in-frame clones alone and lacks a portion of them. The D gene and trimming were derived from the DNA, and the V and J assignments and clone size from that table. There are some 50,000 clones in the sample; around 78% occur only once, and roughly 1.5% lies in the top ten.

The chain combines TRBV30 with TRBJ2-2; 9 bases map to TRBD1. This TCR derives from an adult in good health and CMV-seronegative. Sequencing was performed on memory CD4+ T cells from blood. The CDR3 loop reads CAWADRGGFGAGELFF. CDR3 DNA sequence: TGTGCCTGGGCTGACAGGGGGGGTTTTGGCGCCGGGGAGCTGTTTTTT.